This entry lists 15 T cell receptor beta chains sequenced from one sample in a study of blood T cell repertoires in COVID-19. Only in-frame clones appear in the TCRdb table, and some are missing; sequencing was by immunoSEQ multiplex PCR. The repertoire has about 63,000 clones, 70% to 80% of them found once; the top ten carry roughly 32%. The specimen was peripheral blood. The receptors derive from a human donor in a cohort sampled during active COVID-19.

The chain carries TRBV30 and TRBJ2-5; TRBD2 matches 9 bases. This CDR3 spans 15 amino acids. Germline V lookup: CDR1 GTSNPN, CDR2 SVGIG (reference sequence). Unmatched junction bases numbered 10, after V lost 4 bases and J lost 4 bases. CDR3 nucleotides: TGTGCCTGGACGGCGGGAGGGCCCACCCCAGAGACCCAGTACTTC. It yields the protein CAWTAGGPTPETQYF.

The chain is built from TRBV5-8 and TRBJ1-2; possibly TRBD1 for D (5 bases). V was clipped by 4 bases and J by 2 bases, with 12 bases between them. This CDR3 contains 14 residues. Germline V gene lookup returns CDR1 SGHTS and CDR2 YDEGEE. DNA for the CDR3: TGTGCCAGCAGCCGCGGGGGGTCAAACTATGGCTACACCTTC. Its protein is CASSRGGSNYGYTF.

The chain is built from TRBV6-5 and TRBJ2-2; D uncertain. From germline, CDR1 is MNHEY and CDR2 SVGAGI. Trimming removed 5 bases at V and 6 bases at J, with 13 bases between. The CDR3 covers 14 residues. The CDR3 spells CASSPIGWSGELFF. In DNA, the CDR3 is TGTGCCAGCAGTCCAATCGGGTGGTCCGGGGAGCTGTTTTTT.

The chain links TRBV27 to TRBJ1-1; no clear D. Looked up from germline, CDR1 is MNHEY and CDR2 is SMNVEV (reference sequence). The V and J ends lost 1 base and 4 bases respectively, with 7 bases between them. The CDR3 runs to 13 residues. DNA of the CDR3: TGTGCCAGCAGTTTATGGGCGAGCACTGAAGCTTTCTTT. This encodes CASSLWASTEAFF.

In this sample, this clone turned up once. The chain links TRBV7-6 to TRBJ2-7; 10 bases are shared with TRBD1. The V segment lost 2 bases and the J segment 4 bases; nucleotides outside the gene matches: 8. From germline, CDR1 is SGHVS and CDR2 FNYEAQ. The CDR3 loop spans 16 amino acids. The CDR3 DNA reads TGTGCCAGCAGCTTATTTATGGGGACAGGGGATTACGAGCAGTACTTC. Its protein is CASSLFMGTGDYEQYF.

This clone occurred once. This rearrangement joins TRBV6-4 to TRBJ2-1; 7 bases agree with TRBD2. From germline, CDR1 is MRHNA and CDR2 SNTAGT. V dropped 5 bases and J dropped 8; count of bases not matched to a gene: 6. This CDR3 is built from 13 residues. The CDR3 spells CASSRSGIDEQFF. As DNA, the CDR3 is TGTGCCAGCAGTAGGAGCGGGATAGATGAGCAGTTCTTC.

This clone was detected once. The chain joins TRBV20-1 to TRBJ2-3; 9 bases align to TRBD2. V was clipped by 3 bases and J by 3 bases; unmatched bases: 7. Germline V gene lookup returns CDR1 DFQATT and CDR2 SNEGSKA (reference sequence). The CDR3 length is 15 residues. CDR3 DNA: TGCAGTGCTAGTGAGACTAGCGGTTTTACAGATACGCAGTATTTT. This codes for CSASETSGFTDTQYF.

The genes are TRBV6-5 and TRBJ2-2; weak D call: TRBD1 (6 bases). V lost 8 bases to trimming and J lost 4 bases, with 17 bases between them. The CDR3 consists of 15 residues. Germline V gene sequence: CDR1 MNHEY, CDR2 SVGAGI. The CDR3 DNA reads as TGTGCCAGCGGGGGCAGCACTGCAGGCACCGGGGAGCTGTTTTTT. Residues: CASGGSTAGTGELFF.

This clone has a handful of counts. This sequence joins TRBV9 and TRBJ2-7; D is ambiguous. The germline CDR1 and CDR2 sequences are SGDLS and YYNGEE. Deletions cut 2 bases from V and 0 bases from J, with 12 bases between. The CDR3 has 15 residues. CDR3 nucleotide sequence: TGTGCCAGCAGCGTCCTAGATACCTCCTCCTACGAGCAGTACTTC. Amino acid sequence: CASSVLDTSSYEQYF.

This rearrangement joins TRBV7-9 to TRBJ2-1, with 7 bases matching TRBD2. The CDR3 has 13 residues. Trimming at V came to 5 bases and at J to 7 bases, leaving 5 bases not matched to a gene. Germline-derived CDR1 and CDR2 are SEHNR and FQNEAQ (reference sequence). The CDR3 region is CASSPGLLNEQFF. CDR3 in DNA: TGTGCCAGCAGCCCGGGACTACTAAATGAGCAGTTCTTC. Based on the CDR3 plus reference TRBV7-9 and TRBJ2-1, the full variable domain is DTGVSQNPRHKITKRGQNVTFRCDPISEHNRLYWYRQTLGQGPEFLTYFQNEAQLEKSRLLSDRFSAERPKGSFSTLEIQRTEQGDSAMYLCASSPGLLNEQFFGPGTRLTVL.

The CDR3 loop is CASSPYSGTEAFF. The CDR3 DNA sequence: TGTGCCAGCTCTCCATATAGCGGCACTGAAGCTTTCTTT. This rearrangement joins TRBV18 to TRBJ1-1; D gene ambiguous. This CDR3 contains 13 residues. V was pared by 6 bases and J by 4 bases, with 12 bases between. Germline V CDR1 and CDR2: KGHSH, LQKENI.

The sample holds one count of this clone. V and J are TRBV5-8 and TRBJ2-1; 13 nucleotides line up with TRBD2. From germline, CDR1 is SGHTS and CDR2 YDEGEE. With 3 bases clipped from V and 3 bases from J, the junction kept 6 bases outside the gene matches. There are 17 residues in the CDR3. The CDR3 is CASSSGLAGDNYNEQFF. CDR3 bases: TGTGCCAGCAGCTCCGGACTAGCGGGAGATAACTACAATGAGCAGTTCTTC.

The chain carries TRBV3-1 (or the pseudogene TRBV3-2) and TRBJ1-1; D is undetermined. The V end was cut by 1 base, the J end by 5 bases, with 8 bases between. The CDR3 loop spans 13 amino acids. CDR1 is LGHDT and CDR2 is YNNKEL in the germline V gene (reference sequence). The CDR3 loop reads CASSQVEQTEAFF. The CDR3 region has the DNA TGTGCCAGCAGCCAAGTGGAACAGACTGAAGCTTTCTTT.

This chain links TRBV9 with TRBJ1-2, with D possibly being TRBD1 (6 bases). Germline CDR1 reads SGDLS; CDR2 reads YYNGEE. CDR3 length equals 12 residues. Between the trimmed V and J ends, which lost 3 bases and 5 bases, there was a span of 8 bases. The CDR3 reads CASSADSYGYTF. CDR3 sequence (DNA): TGTGCCAGCAGCGCGGACAGTTATGGCTACACCTTC.

This clone appeared a single time. This chain joins TRBV11-3 and TRBJ2-7; a possible D gene is TRBD1 (7 bases). The CDR3 has 15 residues. CDR1 and CDR2 from the germline V gene are SGHNT and YENEEA. Trimming took 2 bases from V and 5 from J, leaving 16 bases between them. Here the CDR3 DNA reads TGTGCCAGCAGCTTACGGGGGACAGCTACCCACGAGCAGTACTTC. This codes for CASSLRGTATHEQYF.